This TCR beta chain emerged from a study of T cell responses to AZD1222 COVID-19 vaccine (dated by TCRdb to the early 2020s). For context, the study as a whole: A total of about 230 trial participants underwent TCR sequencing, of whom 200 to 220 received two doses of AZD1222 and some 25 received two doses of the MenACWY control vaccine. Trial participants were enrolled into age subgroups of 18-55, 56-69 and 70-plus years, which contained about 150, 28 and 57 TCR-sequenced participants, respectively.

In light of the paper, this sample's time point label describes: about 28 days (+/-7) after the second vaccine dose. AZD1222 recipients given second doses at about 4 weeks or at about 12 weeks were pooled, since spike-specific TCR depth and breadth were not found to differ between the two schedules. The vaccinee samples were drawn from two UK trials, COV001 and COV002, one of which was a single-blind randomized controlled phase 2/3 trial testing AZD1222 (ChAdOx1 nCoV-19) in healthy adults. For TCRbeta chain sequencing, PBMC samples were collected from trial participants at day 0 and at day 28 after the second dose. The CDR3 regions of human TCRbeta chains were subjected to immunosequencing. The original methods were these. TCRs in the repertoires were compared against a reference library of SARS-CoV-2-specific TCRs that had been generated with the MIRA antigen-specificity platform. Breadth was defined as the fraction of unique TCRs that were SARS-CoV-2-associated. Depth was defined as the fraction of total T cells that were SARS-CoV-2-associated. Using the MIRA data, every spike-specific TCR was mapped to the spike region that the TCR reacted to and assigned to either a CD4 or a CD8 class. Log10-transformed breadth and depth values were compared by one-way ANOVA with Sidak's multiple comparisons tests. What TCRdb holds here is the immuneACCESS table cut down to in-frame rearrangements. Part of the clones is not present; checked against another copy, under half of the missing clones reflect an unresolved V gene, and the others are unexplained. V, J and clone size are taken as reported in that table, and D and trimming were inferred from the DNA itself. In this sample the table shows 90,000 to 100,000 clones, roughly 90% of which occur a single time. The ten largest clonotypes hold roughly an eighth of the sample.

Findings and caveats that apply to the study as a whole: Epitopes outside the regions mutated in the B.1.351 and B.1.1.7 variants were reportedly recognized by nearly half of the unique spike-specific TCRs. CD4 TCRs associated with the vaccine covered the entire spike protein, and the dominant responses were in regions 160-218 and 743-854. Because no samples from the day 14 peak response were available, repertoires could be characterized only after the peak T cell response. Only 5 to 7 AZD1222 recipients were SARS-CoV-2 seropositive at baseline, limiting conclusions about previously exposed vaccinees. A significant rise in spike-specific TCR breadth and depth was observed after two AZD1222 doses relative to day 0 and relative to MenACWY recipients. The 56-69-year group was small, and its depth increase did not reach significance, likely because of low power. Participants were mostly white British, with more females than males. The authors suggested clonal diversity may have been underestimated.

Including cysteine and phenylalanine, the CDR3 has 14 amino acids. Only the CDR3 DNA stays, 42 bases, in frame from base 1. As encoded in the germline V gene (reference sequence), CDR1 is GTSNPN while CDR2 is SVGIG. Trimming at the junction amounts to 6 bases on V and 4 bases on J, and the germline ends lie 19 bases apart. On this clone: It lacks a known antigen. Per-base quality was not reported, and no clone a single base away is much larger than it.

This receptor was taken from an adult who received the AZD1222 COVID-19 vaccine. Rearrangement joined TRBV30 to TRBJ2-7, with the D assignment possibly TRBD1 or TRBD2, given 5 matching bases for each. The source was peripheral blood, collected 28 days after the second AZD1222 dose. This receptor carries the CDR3 CACKLLGRSYEQYF. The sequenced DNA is TGTGCCTGCAAGCTACTGGGACGGTCTTACGAGCAGTACTTC.